This T cell receptor (beta chain) was retrieved from a study of CD8 T cells in ankylosing spondylitis (dated by TCRdb to the late 2010s). With regard to the full study: T cell receptor beta repertoires were profiled in healthy donors and ankylosing spondylitis patients so that disease-linked TCR variants could be found. Peripheral blood samples were taken, and synovial fluid was additionally collected from ankylosing spondylitis patients. In total, the full study cohort was made up of roughly 100 healthy donors and 25 ankylosing spondylitis patients.

Sequenced using an Illumina HiSeq 2500. Quantitative 5'-RACE with molecular barcodes was the method used to prepare the TCR beta libraries. The authors' analysis ran thus. To identify disease-linked TCR variants, a new computational method was used, one built on a probabilistic model of VDJ rearrangement. In TCRdb, the public reads were trimmed at Q25 with fastp and aligned with MiXCR, with productive beta chains retained. Every entry covers one CDR3 protein and lists the most common genes and DNA from its rows. TCRdb's processing, not the authors', yielded these V and J calls. This sample comprises approximately 350,000 distinct CDR3 sequences, 20% to 25% of them detected only once. The ten largest clonotypes hold under 15% of the sample. What the work shows at the level of the full study, not this receptor alone: The disease-linked clones had a CD8+ phenotype and were found at relatively low frequencies in peripheral blood. The disease-linked clones were reported as significantly enriched in matched synovial fluid samples from ankylosing spondylitis patients. Blood from ankylosing spondylitis patients appeared to be characterized by a TCR beta motif made up of eight highly homologous amino acid variants. Some TCR beta motif variants had previously been reported in synovial fluid and blood of reactive arthritis patients, which suggested common disease-initiation mechanisms.

CDR1 and CDR2 were assigned from the germline V gene as MNHEY and SVGEGT. The CDR3 starts with the cysteine, ends with the phenylalanine, and has 17 residues. Only CDR3 DNA is held: 51 bases, read in frame from base 1. V is shortened by 2 bases, J by 0 bases, and the region joining them spans 16 bases. As to this clonotype: Its antigen is still unknown. No base quality values were provided; no much bigger clone lies one nucleotide off.

The sample comprised blood, either unsorted or a sorted T cell fraction (not recorded which). The sequence was collected from a male donor with ankylosing spondylitis or in good health (not recorded which). The sequence is built from TRBV6-2 or TRBV6-3 and TRBJ2-5; no D gene can be assigned with confidence. CDR3 loop: CASSYLVRRQYQETQYF. The base sequence is TGTGCCAGCAGTTACCTAGTCAGGCGGCAGTACCAAGAGACCCAGTACTTC.